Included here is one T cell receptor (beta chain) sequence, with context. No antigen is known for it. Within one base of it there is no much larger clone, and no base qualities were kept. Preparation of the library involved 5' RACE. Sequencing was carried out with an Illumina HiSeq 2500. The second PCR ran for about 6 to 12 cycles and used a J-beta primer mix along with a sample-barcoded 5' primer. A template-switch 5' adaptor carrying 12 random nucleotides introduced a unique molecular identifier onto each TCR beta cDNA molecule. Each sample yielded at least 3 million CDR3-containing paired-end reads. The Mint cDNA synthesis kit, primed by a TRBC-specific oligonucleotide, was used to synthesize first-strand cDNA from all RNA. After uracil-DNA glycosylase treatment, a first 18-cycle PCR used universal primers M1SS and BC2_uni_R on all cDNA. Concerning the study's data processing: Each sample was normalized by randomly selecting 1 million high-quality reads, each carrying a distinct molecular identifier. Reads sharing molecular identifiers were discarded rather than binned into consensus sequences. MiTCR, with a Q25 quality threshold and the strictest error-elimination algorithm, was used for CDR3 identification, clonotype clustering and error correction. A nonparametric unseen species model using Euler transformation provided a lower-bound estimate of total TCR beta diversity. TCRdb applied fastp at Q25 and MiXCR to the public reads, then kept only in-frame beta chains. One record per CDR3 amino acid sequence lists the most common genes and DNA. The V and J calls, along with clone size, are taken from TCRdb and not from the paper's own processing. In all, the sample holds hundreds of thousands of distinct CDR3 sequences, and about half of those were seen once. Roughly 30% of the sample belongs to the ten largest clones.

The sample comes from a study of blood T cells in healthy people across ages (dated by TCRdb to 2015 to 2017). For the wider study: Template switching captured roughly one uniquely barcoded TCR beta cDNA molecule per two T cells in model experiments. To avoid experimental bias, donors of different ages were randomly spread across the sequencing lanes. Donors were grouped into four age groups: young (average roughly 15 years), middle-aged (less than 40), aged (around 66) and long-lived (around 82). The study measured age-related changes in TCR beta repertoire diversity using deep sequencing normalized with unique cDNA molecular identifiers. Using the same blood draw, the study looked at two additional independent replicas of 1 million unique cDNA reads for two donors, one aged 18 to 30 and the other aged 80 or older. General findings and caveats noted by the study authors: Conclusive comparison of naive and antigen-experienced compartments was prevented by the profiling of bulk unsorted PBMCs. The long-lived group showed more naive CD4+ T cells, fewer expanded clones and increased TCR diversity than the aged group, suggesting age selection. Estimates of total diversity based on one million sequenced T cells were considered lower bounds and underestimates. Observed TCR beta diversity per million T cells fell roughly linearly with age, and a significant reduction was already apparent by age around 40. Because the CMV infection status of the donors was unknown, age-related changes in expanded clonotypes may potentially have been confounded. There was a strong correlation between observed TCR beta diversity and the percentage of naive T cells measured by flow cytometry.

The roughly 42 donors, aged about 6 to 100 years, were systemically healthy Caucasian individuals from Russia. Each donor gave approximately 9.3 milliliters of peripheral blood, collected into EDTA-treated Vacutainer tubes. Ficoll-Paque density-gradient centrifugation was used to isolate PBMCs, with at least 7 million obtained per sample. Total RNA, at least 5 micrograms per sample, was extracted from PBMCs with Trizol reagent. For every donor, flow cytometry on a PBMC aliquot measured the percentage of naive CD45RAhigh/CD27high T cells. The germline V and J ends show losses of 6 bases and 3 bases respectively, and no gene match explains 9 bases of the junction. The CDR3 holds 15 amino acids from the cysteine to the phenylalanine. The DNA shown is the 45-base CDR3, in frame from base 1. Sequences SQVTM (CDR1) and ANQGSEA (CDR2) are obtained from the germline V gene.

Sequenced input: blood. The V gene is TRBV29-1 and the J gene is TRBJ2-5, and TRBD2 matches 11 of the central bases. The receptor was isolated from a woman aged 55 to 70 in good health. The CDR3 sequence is CSVAAQTSGEETQYF. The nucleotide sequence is TGCAGCGTCGCAGCCCAGACTAGCGGGGAAGAGACCCAGTACTTC.